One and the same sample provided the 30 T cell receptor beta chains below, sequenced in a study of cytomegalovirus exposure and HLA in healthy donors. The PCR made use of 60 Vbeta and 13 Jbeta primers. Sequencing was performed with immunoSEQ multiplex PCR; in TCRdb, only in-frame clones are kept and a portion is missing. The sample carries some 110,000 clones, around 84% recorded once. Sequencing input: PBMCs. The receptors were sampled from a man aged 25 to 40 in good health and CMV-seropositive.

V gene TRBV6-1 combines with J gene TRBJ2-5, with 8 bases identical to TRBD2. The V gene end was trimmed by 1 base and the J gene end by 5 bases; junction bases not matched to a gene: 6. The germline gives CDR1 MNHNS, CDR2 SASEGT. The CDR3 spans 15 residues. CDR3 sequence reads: CASSEGVAGWETQYF. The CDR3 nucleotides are TGTGCCAGCAGTGAAGGGGTAGCGGGGTGGGAGACCCAGTACTTC.

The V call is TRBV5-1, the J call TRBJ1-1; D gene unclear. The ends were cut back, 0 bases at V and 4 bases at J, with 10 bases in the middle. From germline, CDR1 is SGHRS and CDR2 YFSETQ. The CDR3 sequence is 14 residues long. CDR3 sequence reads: CASSLVGEVTEAFF. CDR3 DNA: TGCGCCAGCAGCTTGGTCGGGGAGGTCACTGAAGCTTTCTTT.

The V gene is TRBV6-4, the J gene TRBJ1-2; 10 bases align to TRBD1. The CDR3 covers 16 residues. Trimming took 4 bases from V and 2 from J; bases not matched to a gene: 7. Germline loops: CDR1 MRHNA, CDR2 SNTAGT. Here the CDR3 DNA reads TGTGCCAGCAGTGGCCGGTCGGGACAGGGGAACTATGGCTACACCTTC. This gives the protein CASSGRSGQGNYGYTF.

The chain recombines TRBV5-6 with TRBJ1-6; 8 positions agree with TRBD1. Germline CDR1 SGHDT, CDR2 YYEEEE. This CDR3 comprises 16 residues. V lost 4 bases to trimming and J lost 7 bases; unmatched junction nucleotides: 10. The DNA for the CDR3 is TGTGCCAGCAGCGGCGGACAGGGAAACTTAAATTCACCCCTCCACTTT. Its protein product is CASSGGQGNLNSPLHF.

The CDR3 DNA reads TGCGCCAGCGGTAGGACTAGCGGGAGAGGGGGAGAAGAGACCCAGTACTTC. Translating gives CASGRTSGRGGEETQYF. The gene calls are TRBV5-1 and TRBJ2-5, with TRBD2 matching over 13 bases. CDR3 length: 17 amino acids. V trimming: 7 bases; J trimming: 3 bases; junction bases outside the gene matches: 12. The germline CDR1 and CDR2 sequences are SGHRS and YFSETQ.

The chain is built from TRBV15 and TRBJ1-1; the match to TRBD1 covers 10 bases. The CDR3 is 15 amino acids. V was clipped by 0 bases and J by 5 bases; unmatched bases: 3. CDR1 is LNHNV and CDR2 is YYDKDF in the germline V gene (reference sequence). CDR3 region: CATSREPGQGTEAFF. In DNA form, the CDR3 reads TGTGCCACCAGCAGAGAGCCGGGACAGGGGACTGAAGCTTTCTTT.

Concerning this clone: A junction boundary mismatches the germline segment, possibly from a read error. The CDR3 DNA follows: TGTTCCAGCAGCCCCAGGGGCGGACAGCTTAGGAGCGCTTTCTTT. Encoded protein: CSSSPRGGQLRSAFF. V is TRBV7-9 and J is TRBJ1-1; possible D gene TRBD1, 6 bases. From germline, CDR1 is SEHNR and CDR2 FQNEAQ (reference sequence). The CDR3 is 15 residues long.

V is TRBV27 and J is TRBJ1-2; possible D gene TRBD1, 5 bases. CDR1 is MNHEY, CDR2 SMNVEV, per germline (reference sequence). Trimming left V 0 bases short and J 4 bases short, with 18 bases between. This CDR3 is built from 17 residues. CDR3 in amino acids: CASSLSPFDSSPYGYTF. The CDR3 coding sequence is TGTGCCAGCAGTTTATCCCCTTTCGACAGCTCTCCCTATGGCTACACCTTC.

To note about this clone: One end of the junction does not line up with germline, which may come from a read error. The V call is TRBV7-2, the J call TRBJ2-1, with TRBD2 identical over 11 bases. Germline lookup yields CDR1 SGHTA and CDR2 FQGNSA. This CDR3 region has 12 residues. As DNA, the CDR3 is TGTGCCAGCAGCGCATCTAGCGGGGGGCTCATCTTC. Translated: CASSASSGGLIF.

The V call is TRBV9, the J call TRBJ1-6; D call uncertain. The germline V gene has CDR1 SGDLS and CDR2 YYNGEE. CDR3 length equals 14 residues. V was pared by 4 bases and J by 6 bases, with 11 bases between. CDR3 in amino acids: CASSPTPVNSPLHF. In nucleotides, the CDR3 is TGTGCCAGCAGCCCTACCCCTGTTAATTCACCCCTCCACTTT.

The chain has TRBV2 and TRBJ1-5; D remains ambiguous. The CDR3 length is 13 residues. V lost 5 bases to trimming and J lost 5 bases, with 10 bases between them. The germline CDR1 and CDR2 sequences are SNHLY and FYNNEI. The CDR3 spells CASSYTQDQPQHF. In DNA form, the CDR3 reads TGTGCCAGCAGTTATACTCAGGATCAGCCCCAGCATTTT. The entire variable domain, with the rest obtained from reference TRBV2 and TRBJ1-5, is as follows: EPEVTQTPSHQVTQMGQEVILRCVPISNHLYFYWYRQILGQKVEFLVSFYNNEISEKSEIFDDQFSVERPDGSNFTLKIRSTKLEDSAMYFCASSYTQDQPQHFGDGTRLSIL.

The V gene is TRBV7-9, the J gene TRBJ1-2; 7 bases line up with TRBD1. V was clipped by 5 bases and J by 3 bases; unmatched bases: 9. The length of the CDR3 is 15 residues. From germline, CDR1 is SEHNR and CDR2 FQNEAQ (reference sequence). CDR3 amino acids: CASSTPGTVDYGYTF. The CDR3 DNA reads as TGTGCCAGCAGCACCCCCGGGACAGTAGACTATGGCTACACCTTC.

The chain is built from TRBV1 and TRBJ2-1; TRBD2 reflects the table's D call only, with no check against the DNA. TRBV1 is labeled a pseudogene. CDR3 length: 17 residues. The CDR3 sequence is CTSSSSIAGATYNEQFF. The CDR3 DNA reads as TGCACCAGCAGCTCATCAATAGCGGGAGCTACCTACAATGAGCAGTTCTTC.

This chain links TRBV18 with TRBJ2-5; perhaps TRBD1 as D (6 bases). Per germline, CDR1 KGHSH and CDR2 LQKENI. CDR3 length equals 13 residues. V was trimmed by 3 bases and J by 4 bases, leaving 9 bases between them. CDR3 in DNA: TGTGCCAGCTCACCCGTACAGGGAGAGACCCAGTACTTC. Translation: CASSPVQGETQYF.

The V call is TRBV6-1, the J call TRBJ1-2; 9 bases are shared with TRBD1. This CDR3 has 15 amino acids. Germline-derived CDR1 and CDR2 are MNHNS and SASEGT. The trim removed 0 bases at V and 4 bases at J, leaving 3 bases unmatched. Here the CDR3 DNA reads TGTGCCAGCAGTGAAGCGAACAGGGGGCCCTATGGCTACACCTTC. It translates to CASSEANRGPYGYTF.

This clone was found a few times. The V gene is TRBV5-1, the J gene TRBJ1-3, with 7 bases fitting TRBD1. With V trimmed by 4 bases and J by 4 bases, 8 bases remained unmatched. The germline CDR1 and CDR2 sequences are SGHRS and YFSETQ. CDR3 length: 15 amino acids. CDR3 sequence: CASSLLGQRGNTIYF. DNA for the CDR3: TGCGCCAGCAGCCTCTTGGGACAGCGAGGAAACACCATATATTTT. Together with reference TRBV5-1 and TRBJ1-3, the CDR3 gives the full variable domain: KAGVTQTPRYLIKTRGQQVTLSCSPISGHRSVSWYQQTPGQGLQFLFEYFSETQRNKGNFPGRFSGRQFSNSRSEMNVSTLELGDSALYLCASSLLGQRGNTIYFGEGSWLTVV.

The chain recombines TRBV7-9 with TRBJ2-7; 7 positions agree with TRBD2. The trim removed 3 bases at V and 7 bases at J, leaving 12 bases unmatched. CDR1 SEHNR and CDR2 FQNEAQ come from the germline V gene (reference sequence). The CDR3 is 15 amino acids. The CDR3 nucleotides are TGTGCCAGCAGCTTGGGGGGGGTGGCCTGGCGGGAGCAGTACTTC. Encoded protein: CASSLGGVAWREQYF.

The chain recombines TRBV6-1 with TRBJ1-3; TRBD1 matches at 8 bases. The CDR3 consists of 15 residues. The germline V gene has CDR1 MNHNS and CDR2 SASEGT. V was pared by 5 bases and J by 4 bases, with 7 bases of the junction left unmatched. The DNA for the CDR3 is TGTGCCAGCAGTCAGGACAGGGATAGAGGAAACACCATATATTTT. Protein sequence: CASSQDRDRGNTIYF.

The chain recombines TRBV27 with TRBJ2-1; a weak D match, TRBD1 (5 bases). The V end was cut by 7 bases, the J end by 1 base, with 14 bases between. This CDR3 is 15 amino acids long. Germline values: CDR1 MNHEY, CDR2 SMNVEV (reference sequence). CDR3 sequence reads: CASNPGRVSYNEQFF. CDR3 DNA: TGTGCCAGCAACCCCGGCAGGGTATCCTACAATGAGCAGTTCTTC.

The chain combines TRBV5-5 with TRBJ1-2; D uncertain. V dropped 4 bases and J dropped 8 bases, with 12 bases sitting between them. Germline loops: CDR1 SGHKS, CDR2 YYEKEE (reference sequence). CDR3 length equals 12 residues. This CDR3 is CASSPAGSGYTF. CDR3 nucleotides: TGTGCCAGCAGCCCGGCGGGGTCCGGCTACACCTTC. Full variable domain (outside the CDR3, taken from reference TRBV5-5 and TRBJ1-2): DAGVTQSPTHLIKTRGQQVTLRCSPISGHKSVSWYQQVLGQGPQFIFQYYEKEERGRGNFPDRFSARQFPNYSSELNVNALLLGDSALYLCASSPAGSGYTFGSGTRLTVV.

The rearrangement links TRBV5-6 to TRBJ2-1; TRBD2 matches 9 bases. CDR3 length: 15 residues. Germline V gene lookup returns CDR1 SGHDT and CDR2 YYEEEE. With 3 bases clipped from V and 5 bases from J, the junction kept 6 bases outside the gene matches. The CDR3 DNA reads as TGTGCCAGCAGCTGGCGGGGGGGCAGGGACAATGAGCAGTTCTTC. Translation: CASSWRGGRDNEQFF.

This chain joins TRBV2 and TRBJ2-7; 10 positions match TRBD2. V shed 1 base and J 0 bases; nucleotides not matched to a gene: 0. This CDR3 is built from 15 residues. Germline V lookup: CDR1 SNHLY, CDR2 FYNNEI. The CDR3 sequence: CASSEVAGGSYEQYF. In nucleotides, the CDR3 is TGTGCCAGCAGTGAAGTAGCGGGGGGCTCCTACGAGCAGTACTTC.

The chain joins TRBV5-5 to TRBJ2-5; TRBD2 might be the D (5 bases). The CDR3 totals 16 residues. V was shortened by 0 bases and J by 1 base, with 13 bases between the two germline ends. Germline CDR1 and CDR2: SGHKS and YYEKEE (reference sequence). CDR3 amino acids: CASSLELGVGQETQYF. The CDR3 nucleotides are TGTGCCAGCAGCTTGGAGTTGGGAGTAGGCCAAGAGACCCAGTACTTC. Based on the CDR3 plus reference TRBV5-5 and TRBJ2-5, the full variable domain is DAGVTQSPTHLIKTRGQQVTLRCSPISGHKSVSWYQQVLGQGPQFIFQYYEKEERGRGNFPDRFSARQFPNYSSELNVNALLLGDSALYLCASSLELGVGQETQYFGPGTRLLVL.

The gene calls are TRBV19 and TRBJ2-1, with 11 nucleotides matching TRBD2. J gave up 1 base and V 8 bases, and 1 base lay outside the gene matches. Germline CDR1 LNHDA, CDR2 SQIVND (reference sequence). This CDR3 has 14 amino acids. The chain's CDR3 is CASGTSGSYNEQFF. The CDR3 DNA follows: TGTGCCAGTGGGACTAGCGGATCCTACAATGAGCAGTTCTTC.

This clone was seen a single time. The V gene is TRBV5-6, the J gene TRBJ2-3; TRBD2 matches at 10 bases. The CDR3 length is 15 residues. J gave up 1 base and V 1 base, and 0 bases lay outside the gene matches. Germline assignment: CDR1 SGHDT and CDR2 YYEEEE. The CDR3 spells CASSLTSGGTDTQYF. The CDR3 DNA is TGTGCCAGCAGCTTGACTAGCGGGGGCACAGATACGCAGTATTTT. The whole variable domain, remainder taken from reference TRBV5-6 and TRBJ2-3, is DAGVTQSPTHLIKTRGQQVTLRCSPKSGHDTVSWYQQALGQGPQFIFQYYEEEERQRGNFPDRFSGHQFPNYSSELNVNALLLGDSALYLCASSLTSGGTDTQYFGPGTRLTVL.

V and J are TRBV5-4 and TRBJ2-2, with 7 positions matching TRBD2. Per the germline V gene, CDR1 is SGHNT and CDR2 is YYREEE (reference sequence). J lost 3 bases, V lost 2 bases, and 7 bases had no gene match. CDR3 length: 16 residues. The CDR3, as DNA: TGTGCCAGCAGCTTATCTCATGGGGGGGACACCGGGGAGCTGTTTTTT. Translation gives CASSLSHGGDTGELFF.

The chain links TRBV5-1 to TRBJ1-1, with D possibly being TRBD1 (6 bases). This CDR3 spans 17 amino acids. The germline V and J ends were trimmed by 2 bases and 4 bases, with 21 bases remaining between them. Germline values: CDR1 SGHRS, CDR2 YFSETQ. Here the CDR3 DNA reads TGCGCCAGCAGCTTAAAACCTACCACAGGGTGGGGCACTGAAGCTTTCTTT. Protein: CASSLKPTTGWGTEAFF.

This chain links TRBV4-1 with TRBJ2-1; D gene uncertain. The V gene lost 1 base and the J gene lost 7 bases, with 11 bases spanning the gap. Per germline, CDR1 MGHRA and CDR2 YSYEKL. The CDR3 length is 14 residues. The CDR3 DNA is TGCGCCAGCAGCCAAGTCCCCGAAGCGAATGAGCAGTTCTTC. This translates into CASSQVPEANEQFF.

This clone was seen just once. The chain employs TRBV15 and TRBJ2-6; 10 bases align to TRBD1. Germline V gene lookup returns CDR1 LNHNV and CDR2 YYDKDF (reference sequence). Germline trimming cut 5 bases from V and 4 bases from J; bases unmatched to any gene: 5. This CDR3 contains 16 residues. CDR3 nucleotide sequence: TGTGCCACCAGCCGGGACAGGGGATCGGGGGCCAACGTCCTGACTTTC. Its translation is CATSRDRGSGANVLTF.

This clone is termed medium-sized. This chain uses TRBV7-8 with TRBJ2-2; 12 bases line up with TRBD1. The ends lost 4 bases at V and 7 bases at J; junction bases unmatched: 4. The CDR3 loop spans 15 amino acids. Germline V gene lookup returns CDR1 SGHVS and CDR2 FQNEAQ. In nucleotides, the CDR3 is TGTGCCAGCAGCTGGGACAGGGGGCTAGACGGGGAGCTGTTTTTT. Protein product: CASSWDRGLDGELFF.